This paragraph covers one T cell receptor beta chain sequence. This entry is derived from a study of blood T cell repertoires in COVID-19. Study-wide context: T cells, B-cell-depleted T cells, or PBMCs provided the cDNA or gDNA that served as material.

The method was immunoSEQ multiplex PCR; TCRdb's version includes in-frame clones alone and lacks a portion of them. The sample contains a few hundred thousand clones, around 87% of which appear only once. The receptor's source is a woman aged 25-40 years with COVID-19, enrolled during active disease. The sample consisted of peripheral blood.

CDR3 DNA: TGTGCCAGTACCTCCTCCGGACAGGGGAGCACTGAAGCTTTCTTT. It encodes CASTSSGQGSTEAFF. The gene calls are TRBV19 and TRBJ1-1; 9 nucleotides align to TRBD1. The CDR3 length is 15 residues. In germline, CDR1 is LNHDA, CDR2 SQIVND (reference sequence). Unmatched junction bases numbered 10, after V lost 7 bases and J lost 4 bases. Complete variable domain (other parts from reference TRBV19 and TRBJ1-1): DGGITQSPKYLFRKEGQNVTLSCEQNLNHDAMYWYRQDPGQGLRLIYYSQIVNDFQKGDIAEGYSVSREKKESFPLTVTSAQKNPTAFYLCASTSSGQGSTEAFFGQGTRLTVV.